The 3 T cell receptor beta chains presented below share a single source sample, sequenced in a study of tumor-infiltrating lymphocytes in oesophageal squamous cell carcinoma. TCRdb reanalysed the PCR reads using MiXCR and keeps one entry per CDR3 protein. This sample has roughly 20,000 distinct CDR3 sequences, with 35% to 40% found just once. The specimen sequenced was esophageal tumor tissue. The receptors were sampled from a male donor with esophageal squamous cell carcinoma.

In this sample, this clonotype turned up many times. V usage is TRBV19 and J usage is TRBJ2-5, with 8 nucleotides matching TRBD1. The trim removed 5 bases at V and 4 bases at J, leaving 3 bases unmatched. Germline loops: CDR1 LNHDA, CDR2 SQIVND (reference sequence). CDR3 size: 13 residues. The CDR3 DNA sequence: TGTGCCAGTAGTTGGGGACAGGTAGAGACCCAGTACTTC. Its protein is CASSWGQVETQYF. Full variable domain (missing parts from reference TRBV19 and TRBJ2-5): DGGITQSPKYLFRKEGQNVTLSCEQNLNHDAMYWYRQDPGQGLRLIYYSQIVNDFQKGDIAEGYSVSREKKESFPLTVTSAQKNPTAFYLCASSWGQVETQYFGPGTRLLVL.

This chain's CDR3 is CASSYSSQDSYEQYF. The CDR3, as DNA: TGTGCCAGCAGTTACTCGTCCCAGGACTCCTACGAGCAGTACTTC. The rearrangement joins TRBV6-6 to TRBJ2-7; D is unclear. The CDR3 runs to 15 residues. CDR1 and CDR2 from the germline V gene are MNHNY and SVGAGI (reference sequence). V dropped 0 bases and J dropped 0 bases, with 9 bases sitting between them.

Many counts were recorded for this clonotype. This chain connects TRBV7-8 to TRBJ2-2; the match to TRBD2 covers 8 bases. The CDR3 has 15 residues. Looked up from germline, CDR1 is SGHVS and CDR2 is FQNEAQ. V gave up 2 bases and J gave up 7 bases; unmatched junction bases: 6. This CDR3 reads CASSLWREEDGELFF. The DNA of the CDR3 is TGTGCCAGCAGCTTATGGCGGGAGGAGGACGGGGAGCTGTTTTTT.